This TCR beta chain stems from a study of T cell responses to AZD1222 COVID-19 vaccine. This clone was counted a single time. Its target is unknown. Regarding the study as a whole: Only a handful of AZD1222 recipients, several in all, had baseline seropositivity. White British people made up most donors, females outnumbered males, and clonal diversity was possibly underestimated.

Trimming at V came to 3 bases and at J to 6 bases, leaving 12 bases not matched to a gene. This CDR3 is built from 17 residues. The germline V gene encodes CDR1 SGDLS and CDR2 YYNGEE. Second doses at about 4 or about 12 weeks were pooled. Assay used: immunoSEQ multiplex PCR; TCRdb lists only in-frame clones, some missing. The sample lists under 110,000 clones, 70% to 90% occurring once. The sequence was obtained from an adult who received the AZD1222 COVID-19 vaccine. The chain recombines TRBV9 with TRBJ2-2; 9 bases are a match to TRBD2. Specimen: peripheral blood, collected 28 days after the second AZD1222 dose. Here the CDR3 reads CASSERLLAGRAGELFF. Written as DNA, the CDR3 is TGTGCCAGCAGCGAGAGGTTGCTAGCGGGAAGGGCCGGGGAGCTGTTTTTT.